Here is one T cell receptor beta chain with its context. What it binds is not known. Possible read error: a much larger clone is one base away. Trimming stripped 5 bases from V and 0 bases from J, with 22 bases between. The CDR3 is made up of 19 amino acids. Germline V gives CDR1 SGHVS, CDR2 FNYEAQ. The source of the sample is a study of molecular identifiers for immune sequencing clone quantification. General study points: Highly expanded clone sizes could be underestimated by identical TCR molecules sharing a barcode.

MiXCR, run by TCRdb on the PCR reads, gives a single entry per CDR3 protein. Found here are about 320,000 distinct CDR3 sequences, roughly 24% of them singletons; the top ten hold 0.74%. CD8+CD4-CCR7+CD45RA+ cells were sorted as naive CD8 T cells. The chain carries TRBV7-6 and TRBJ1-4, with D unresolved. Sequenced material: naive CD8+ T cells from blood, with Jurkat cell RNA spiked in. The subset was: FACS-sorted CD8+CD4-CCR7+CD45RA+ naive T cells. The receptor was isolated from a human donor in good health. Some libraries in this study had Jurkat cell RNA spiked in. DNA of the CDR3: TGTGCCAGCAGCGCGAAAGGCCCCTCTAGGGTAGCAACTAATGAAAAACTGTTTTTT. Residues: CASSAKGPSRVATNEKLFF.